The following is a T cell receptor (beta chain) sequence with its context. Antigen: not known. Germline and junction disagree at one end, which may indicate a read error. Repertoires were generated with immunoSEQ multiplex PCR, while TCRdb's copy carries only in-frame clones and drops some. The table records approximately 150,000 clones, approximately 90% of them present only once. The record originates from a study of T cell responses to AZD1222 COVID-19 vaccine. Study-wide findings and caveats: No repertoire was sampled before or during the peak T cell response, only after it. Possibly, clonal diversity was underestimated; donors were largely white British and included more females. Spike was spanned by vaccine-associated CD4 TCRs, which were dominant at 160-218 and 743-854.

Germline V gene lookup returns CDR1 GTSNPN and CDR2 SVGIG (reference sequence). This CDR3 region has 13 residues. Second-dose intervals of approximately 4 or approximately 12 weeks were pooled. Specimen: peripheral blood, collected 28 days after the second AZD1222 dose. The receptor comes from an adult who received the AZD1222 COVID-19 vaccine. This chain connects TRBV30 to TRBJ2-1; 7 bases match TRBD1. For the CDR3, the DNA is TGTGCCTGGAACCGAGGGGGCTACCATGAGCAGTTCTTC. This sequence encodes CAWNRGGYHEQFF. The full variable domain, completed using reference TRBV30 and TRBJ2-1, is SQTIHQWPATLVQPVGSPLSLECTVEGTSNPNLYWYRQAAGRGLQLLFYSVGIGQISSEVPQNLSASRPQDRQFILSSKKLLLSDSGFYLCAWNRGGYHEQFFGPGTRLTVL.